This entry lists 22 T cell receptor beta chains sequenced from one sample in a study of PD-1 blockade in classical Hodgkin lymphoma. As for time point: newly diagnosed, previously untreated cHL patient sample. Magnetic depletion of unwanted cells isolated CD4+ T cells from thawed PBMCs. Measured with immunoSEQ multiplex PCR; TCRdb has only the in-frame clones, and not every one. Here the sample spans some 23,000 clones, 91% being singletons. The sequencing input was CD4+ T cells from blood. The receptors were sampled from a human donor with classical Hodgkin lymphoma.

The chain has TRBV19 and TRBJ1-3; D is unresolved. This CDR3 region has 12 residues. The V gene's germline CDR1 is LNHDA and CDR2 SQIVND (reference sequence). The germline V and J ends were trimmed by 6 bases and 0 bases, with 3 bases remaining between them. CDR3 nucleotide sequence: TGTGCCAGTAGCGTCTCTGGAAACACCATATATTTT. The encoded protein is CASSVSGNTIYF.

This clone has only a few counts. The V gene is TRBV5-1, the J gene TRBJ2-3, with TRBD2 identical over 13 bases. The CDR3 has 16 amino acids. Germline V gene data show CDR1 as SGHRS and CDR2 as YFSETQ. Trimming removed 0 bases from V and 14 bases from J; junction bases left unmatched: 12. This chain's CDR3 is CASSLVPGLAGTSGYF. CDR3 nucleotide sequence: TGCGCCAGCAGCTTGGTTCCGGGACTAGCGGGGACCAGCGGGTATTTT.

This clone was counted a single time. The chain recombines TRBV28 with TRBJ2-7, with 7 bases matching TRBD1. Germline values: CDR1 MDHEN, CDR2 SYDVKM. The CDR3 contains 14 residues. V lost 5 bases and J lost 0; bases outside the gene matches: 4. The CDR3 loop reads CASSRGPTSYEQYF. The DNA of the CDR3 is TGTGCCAGCAGTAGGGGGCCCACCTCCTACGAGCAGTACTTC. The full variable domain, its missing parts supplied by reference TRBV28 and TRBJ2-7, is DVKVTQSSRYLVKRTGEKVFLECVQDMDHENMFWYRQDPGLGLRLIYFSYDVKMKEKGDIPEGYSVSREKKERFSLILESASTNQTSMYLCASSRGPTSYEQYFGPGTRLTVT.

This sequence joins TRBV7-8 and TRBJ2-5; 11 bases match TRBD1. The CDR3 extends over 16 amino acids. Germline V CDR1 and CDR2: SGHVS, FQNEAQ. V was pared by 5 bases and J by 5 bases, with 10 bases of the junction left unmatched. DNA of the CDR3: TGTGCCAGCAGCATGCGGACAGGGGGCGGGGTGGAGACCCAGTACTTC. This gives the protein CASSMRTGGGVETQYF.

V is TRBV4-1 and J is TRBJ1-2, with D tentatively TRBD1 (5 bases). CDR3 length equals 16 residues. V lost 0 bases, J lost 0 bases, and 11 bases lay in between. Germline CDR1 MGHRA, CDR2 YSYEKL. As DNA, the CDR3 is TGCGCCAGCAGCCAAGAGTTAGGGGCAACTAACTATGGCTACACCTTC. Protein sequence: CASSQELGATNYGYTF.

The rearrangement joins TRBV19 to TRBJ1-5; 8 nucleotides line up with TRBD1. Germline CDR1 LNHDA, CDR2 SQIVND (reference sequence). V shed 8 bases, J shed 2 bases, and the junction held 8 bases outside the gene matches. This CDR3 contains 15 residues. CDR3 sequence: CASSPAQGGNQPQHF. The CDR3 bases are TGTGCCAGTTCGCCGGCACAGGGGGGCAATCAGCCCCAGCATTTT.

The chain links TRBV27 to TRBJ1-5, with 7 bases identical to TRBD1. The germline gives CDR1 MNHEY, CDR2 SMNVEV (reference sequence). The junction had 10 bases not matched to a gene; V was cut back by 5 bases and J by 0 bases. This CDR3 spans 17 amino acids. The CDR3 DNA sequence: TGTGCCAGCAGTCCAAAGGGGGCTGGCGATAGCAATCAGCCCCAGCATTTT. Residues: CASSPKGAGDSNQPQHF.

CDR3 region: CASSVARGTPWTEAFF. The CDR3 bases are TGTGCCAGCAGCGTAGCCCGGGGGACGCCGTGGACTGAAGCTTTCTTT. The chain combines TRBV9 with TRBJ1-1, with D tentatively TRBD1 (5 bases). Germline V CDR1 and CDR2: SGDLS, YYNGEE. The CDR3 runs 16 residues. V dropped 0 bases and J dropped 5 bases, with 17 bases sitting between them.

V usage is TRBV5-6 and J usage is TRBJ2-1, with a tentative D call TRBD2 (6 bases). The V end lost 0 bases, the J end lost 1 base, and 14 bases lay between the germline ends. Germline values: CDR1 SGHDT, CDR2 YYEEEE. The CDR3 covers 17 residues. The DNA of the CDR3 is TGTGCCAGCAGCTTGGGGGGGACTGGGTGGTCCTACAATGAGCAGTTCTTC. This sequence encodes CASSLGGTGWSYNEQFF.

DNA of the CDR3: TGTGCCAGCAGCCAGGTGGTCAGGCCCATAGGCACAGATACGCAGTATTTT. Protein: CASSQVVRPIGTDTQYF. The chain carries TRBV5-6 and TRBJ2-3, with D unclear. This CDR3 has 17 amino acids. V was trimmed by 4 bases and J by 1 base, leaving 19 bases between them. The germline gives CDR1 SGHDT, CDR2 YYEEEE.

The chain uses TRBV7-2 and TRBJ1-4, with 10 bases matching TRBD1. V lost 4 bases and J lost 5; bases outside the gene matches: 7. The germline V gene encodes CDR1 SGHTA and CDR2 FQGNSA. The CDR3 is made up of 16 amino acids. In DNA, the CDR3 is TGTGCCAGCAGCTGGACAGGGGGTACGATAAATGAAAAACTGTTTTTT. Residues: CASSWTGGTINEKLFF. Full variable domain (rest looked up from reference TRBV7-2 and TRBJ1-4): GAGVSQSPSNKVTEKGKDVELRCDPISGHTALYWYRQSLGQGLEFLIYFQGNSAPDKSGLPSDRFSAERTGGSVSTLTIQRTQQEDSAVYLCASSWTGGTINEKLFFGSGTQLSVL.

The chain links TRBV30 to TRBJ1-2, with 7 bases matching TRBD1. Trimming at V came to 1 base and at J to 4 bases, leaving 9 bases not matched to a gene. CDR1 is GTSNPN, CDR2 SVGIG, per germline (reference sequence). CDR3 length equals 15 residues. CDR3 nucleotide sequence: TGTGCCTGGAGTGATCTACAGGGGTGGGGCTATGGCTACACCTTC. It yields the protein CAWSDLQGWGYGYTF.

This clone occurred once. The chain recombines TRBV5-1 with TRBJ2-3, with D perhaps matching TRBD2 (5 bases). The CDR3 is 15 amino acids. CDR1 SGHRS and CDR2 YFSETQ come from the germline V gene. Between the trimmed V and J ends, which lost 5 bases and 0 bases, there was a span of 13 bases. CDR3 bases: TGCGCCAGCAGATCGGGGATACATAGCACAGATACGCAGTATTTT. Its translation is CASRSGIHSTDTQYF.

This chain links TRBV7-2 with TRBJ2-5; D perhaps matches TRBD2 (7 bases). Germline loops: CDR1 SGHTA, CDR2 FQGNSA. V dropped 6 bases and J dropped 5 bases, with 16 bases sitting between them. The CDR3 is made up of 14 amino acids. Written as DNA, the CDR3 is TGTGCCAGCAGAACGGCCGGGGGGCGGGAGACCCAGTACTTC. Translating it yields CASRTAGGRETQYF.

The chain links TRBV7-8 to TRBJ1-5, with D uncertain. CDR1 and CDR2 (germline): SGHVS, FQNEAQ. The ends were cut back, 5 bases at V and 4 bases at J, with 15 bases in the middle. This CDR3 has 15 amino acids. CDR3 coding DNA: TGTGCCAGCAGCCCCCGGGCCAGTCGAAATCAGCCCCAGCATTTT. Translation gives CASSPRASRNQPQHF.

The chain recombines TRBV7-7 with TRBJ2-1; D call uncertain. V shed 4 bases and J shed 6 bases, with 10 bases lying between them. CDR3 length equals 13 residues. Germline V lookup: CDR1 SSHAT, CDR2 FNYEAQ (reference sequence). The CDR3 sequence: CASSSRTGNEQFF. DNA for the CDR3: TGTGCCAGCAGCTCCCGGACGGGCAATGAGCAGTTCTTC.

The V gene is TRBV5-1, the J gene TRBJ1-2; maybe TRBD1 (5 bases). V was cut by 1 base and J by 4 bases, with 11 bases left in between. Germline-derived CDR1 and CDR2 are SGHRS and YFSETQ. The CDR3 is made up of 14 amino acids. The chain's CDR3 is CASSLYGQGYGYTF. The DNA for the CDR3 is TGCGCCAGCAGCTTGTATGGTCAGGGCTATGGCTACACCTTC.

The rearrangement links TRBV6-5 to TRBJ1-5, with D hard to call. This CDR3 is built from 14 residues. Germline CDR1 is MNHEY and CDR2 is SVGAGI. V shed 2 bases and J shed 3 bases, with 8 bases lying between them. CDR3 sequence (DNA): TGTGCCAGCAGTTACAGTCAGGTCAATCAGCCCCAGCATTTT. Residues: CASSYSQVNQPQHF.

The chain employs TRBV5-8 and TRBJ2-3; tentative D call: TRBD2 (5 bases). This CDR3 contains 16 residues. The V and J ends lost 9 bases and 0 bases respectively, with 20 bases between them. Germline assignment: CDR1 SGHTS and CDR2 YDEGEE. CDR3 sequence: CATLRLRGVSTDTQYF. CDR3 sequence (DNA): TGTGCCACCCTCCGTCTTCGGGGAGTAAGCACAGATACGCAGTATTTT. The whole variable domain, filled in from reference TRBV5-8 and TRBJ2-3, reads EAGVTQSPTHLIKTRGQQATLRCSPISGHTSVYWYQQALGLGLQFLLWYDEGEERNRGNFPPRFSGRQFPNYSSELNVNALELEDSALYLCATLRLRGVSTDTQYFGPGTRLTVL.

The CDR3 region has the DNA TGTGCCAGCAGTGATTCACAGGGGATTCAGCCCCAGCATTTT. Amino acids: CASSDSQGIQPQHF. This chain links TRBV2 with TRBJ1-5; TRBD1 matches at 7 bases. Losses at the gene ends were 3 bases for V and 6 bases for J; bases not matched to a gene: 5. The CDR3 spans 14 residues. Germline lookup yields CDR1 SNHLY and CDR2 FYNNEI.

The CDR3 DNA reads as TGCGCCAGCAGTCATTTGCAGAACACTGAAGCTTTCTTT. Its translation is CASSHLQNTEAFF. The chain uses TRBV23-1 and TRBJ1-1; D uncertain. TRBV23-1 is an open reading frame, and its role is uncertain. Trimming left V 3 bases short and J 1 base short, with 6 bases between. The CDR3 extends over 13 amino acids.

This rearrangement joins TRBV11-2 to TRBJ2-7; D perhaps matches TRBD1 (5 bases). The germline V and J ends were trimmed by 2 bases and 5 bases, with 22 bases remaining between them. This CDR3 comprises 17 residues. Germline V gene sequence: CDR1 SGHAT, CDR2 FQNNGV. CDR3 nucleotides: TGTGCCAGCAGCTTACTACCAAGGGGTCCCGTCCCCCACGAGCAGTACTTC. This encodes CASSLLPRGPVPHEQYF.